The next 4 T cell receptor beta chains were all read from a single sample in a study of T cell responses to AZD1222 COVID-19 vaccine. Profiled with immunoSEQ multiplex PCR; TCRdb holds only in-frame clones, not every one. The table shows about 140,000 clones, with approximately 91% occurring only once. The specimen was peripheral blood, collected 28 days after the second AZD1222 dose. These receptors all come from an adult who received the AZD1222 COVID-19 vaccine.

The chain couples TRBV9 to TRBJ2-3; D gene unclear. The CDR3 spans 12 residues. The V end was cut by 1 base, the J end by 6 bases, with 6 bases between. The germline V gene has CDR1 SGDLS and CDR2 YYNGEE. CDR3 in amino acids: CASSVYGDTQYF. Here the CDR3 DNA reads TGTGCCAGCAGCGTATACGGGGATACGCAGTATTTT.

This chain joins TRBV10-1 and TRBJ2-1; 14 bases line up with TRBD2. The CDR3 covers 15 residues. The trim removed 6 bases at V and 12 bases at J, leaving 10 bases unmatched. Germline assignment: CDR1 WNHNN and CDR2 SYGVQD (reference sequence). The CDR3 protein is CASSPGGLAGEPQFF. The DNA for the CDR3 is TGCGCCAGCAGCCCCGGGGGACTAGCGGGAGAGCCGCAGTTCTTC.

This chain uses TRBV12-5 with TRBJ2-3; D possibly uses TRBD1 or TRBD2 (5 bases each). This CDR3 is 15 amino acids long. In germline, CDR1 is LGHNT, CDR2 FRNRAP. Trimming cost V 6 bases and J 3 bases, with 16 bases left between them. The CDR3, as DNA: TGTGCTAGTGGCCCCGAGGGACGCTTTACAGATACGCAGTATTTT. It is translated as CASGPEGRFTDTQYF.

The chain recombines TRBV16 with TRBJ1-2; D gene ambiguous. V was trimmed by 0 bases and J by 4 bases, leaving 6 bases between them. Germline V gene sequence: CDR1 KGHSY, CDR2 FQNENV. The CDR3 contains 13 residues. CDR3 protein: CASSQSGGYGYTF. Written as DNA, the CDR3 is TGTGCCAGCAGCCAATCCGGAGGCTATGGCTACACCTTC.